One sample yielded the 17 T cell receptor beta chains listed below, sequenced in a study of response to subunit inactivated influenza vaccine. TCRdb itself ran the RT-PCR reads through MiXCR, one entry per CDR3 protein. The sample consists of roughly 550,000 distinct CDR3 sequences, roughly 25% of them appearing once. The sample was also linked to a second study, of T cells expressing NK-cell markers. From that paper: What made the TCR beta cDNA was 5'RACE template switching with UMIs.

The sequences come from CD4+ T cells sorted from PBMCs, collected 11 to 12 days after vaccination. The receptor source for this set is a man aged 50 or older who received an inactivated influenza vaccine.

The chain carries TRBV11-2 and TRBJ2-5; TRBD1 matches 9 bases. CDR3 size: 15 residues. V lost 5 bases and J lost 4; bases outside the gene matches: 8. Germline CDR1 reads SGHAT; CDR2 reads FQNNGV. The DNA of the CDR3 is TGTGCCAGCAGCATTAACAGGGGGCCGGGAGAGACCCAGTACTTC. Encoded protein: CASSINRGPGETQYF.

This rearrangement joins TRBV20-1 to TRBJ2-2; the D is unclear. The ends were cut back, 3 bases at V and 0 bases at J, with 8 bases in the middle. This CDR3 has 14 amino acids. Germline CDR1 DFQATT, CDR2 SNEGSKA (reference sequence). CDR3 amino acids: CSASLISNTGELFF. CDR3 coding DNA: TGCAGTGCTAGTCTAATCTCGAACACCGGGGAGCTGTTTTTT.

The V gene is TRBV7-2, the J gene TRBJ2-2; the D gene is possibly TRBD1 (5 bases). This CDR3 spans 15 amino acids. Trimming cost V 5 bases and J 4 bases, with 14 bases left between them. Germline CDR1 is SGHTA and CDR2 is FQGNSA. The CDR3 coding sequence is TGTGCCAGCAGCCAAACGGACATCCCCACCGGGGAGCTGTTTTTT. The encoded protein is CASSQTDIPTGELFF.

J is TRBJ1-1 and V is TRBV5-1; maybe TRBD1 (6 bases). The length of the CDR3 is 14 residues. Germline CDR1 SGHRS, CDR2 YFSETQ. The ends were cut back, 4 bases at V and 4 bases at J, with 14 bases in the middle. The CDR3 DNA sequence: TGCGCCAGCAGCCCTTATGGACAGTCCACTGAAGCTTTCTTT. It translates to CASSPYGQSTEAFF.

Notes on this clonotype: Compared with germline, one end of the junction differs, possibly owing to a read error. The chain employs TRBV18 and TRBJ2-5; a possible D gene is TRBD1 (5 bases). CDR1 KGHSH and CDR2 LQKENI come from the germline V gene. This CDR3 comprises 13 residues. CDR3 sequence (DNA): TGTGCCAGCTCAAACCAGGGTCAAGCGACCCAGTACTTC. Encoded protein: CASSNQGQATQYF.

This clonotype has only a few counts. CDR3 sequence (DNA): TGCGCCAGCAGCCCCGGACAGGGGGCCAACACTGAAGCTTTCTTT. Protein sequence: CASSPGQGANTEAFF. The chain combines TRBV5-1 with TRBJ1-1, with 11 bases matching TRBD1. CDR1 and CDR2 (germline): SGHRS, YFSETQ. V shed 4 bases, J shed 2 bases, and the junction held 4 bases outside the gene matches. The CDR3 extends over 15 amino acids.

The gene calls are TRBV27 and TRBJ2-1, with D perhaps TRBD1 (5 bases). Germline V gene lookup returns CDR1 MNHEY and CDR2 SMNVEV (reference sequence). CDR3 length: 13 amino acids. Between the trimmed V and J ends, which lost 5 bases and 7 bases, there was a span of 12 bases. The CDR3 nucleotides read TGTGCCAGCAGTCCAATCGACAGAAATGAGCAGTTCTTC. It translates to CASSPIDRNEQFF.

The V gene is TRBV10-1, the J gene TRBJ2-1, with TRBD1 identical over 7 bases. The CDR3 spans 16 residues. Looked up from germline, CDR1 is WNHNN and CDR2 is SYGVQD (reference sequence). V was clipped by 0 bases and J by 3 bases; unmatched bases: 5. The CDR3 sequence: CASSESKGAVYNEQFF. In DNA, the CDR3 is TGCGCCAGCAGTGAGTCGAAGGGGGCCGTCTACAATGAGCAGTTCTTC.

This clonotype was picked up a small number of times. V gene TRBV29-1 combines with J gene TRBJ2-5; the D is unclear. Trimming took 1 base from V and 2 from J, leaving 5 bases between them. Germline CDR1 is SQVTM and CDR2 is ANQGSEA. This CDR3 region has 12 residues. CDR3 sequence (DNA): TGCAGCGTTGAAGCCTCACAAGAGACCCAGTACTTC. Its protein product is CSVEASQETQYF.

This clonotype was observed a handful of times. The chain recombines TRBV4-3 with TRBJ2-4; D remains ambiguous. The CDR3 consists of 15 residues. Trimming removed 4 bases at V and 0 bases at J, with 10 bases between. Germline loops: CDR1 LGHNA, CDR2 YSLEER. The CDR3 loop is CASSLDSKAKNIQYF. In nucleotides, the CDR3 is TGCGCCAGCAGCCTAGATAGTAAAGCCAAAAACATTCAGTACTTC.

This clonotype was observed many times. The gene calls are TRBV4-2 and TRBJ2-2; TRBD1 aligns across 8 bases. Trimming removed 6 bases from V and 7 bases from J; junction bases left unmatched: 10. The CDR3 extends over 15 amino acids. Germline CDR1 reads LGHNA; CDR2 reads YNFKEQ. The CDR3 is CASRTGDSWGGELFF. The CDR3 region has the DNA TGTGCCAGCAGGACAGGGGATTCATGGGGCGGGGAGCTGTTTTTT.

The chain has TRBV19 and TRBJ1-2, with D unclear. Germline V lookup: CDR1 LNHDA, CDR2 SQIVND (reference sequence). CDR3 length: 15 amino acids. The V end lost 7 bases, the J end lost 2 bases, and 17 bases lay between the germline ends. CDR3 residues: CASNPSRVTNYGYTF. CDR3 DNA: TGTGCCAGTAATCCCTCCCGGGTCACCAACTATGGCTACACCTTC. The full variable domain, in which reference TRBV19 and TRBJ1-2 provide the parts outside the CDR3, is DGGITQSPKYLFRKEGQNVTLSCEQNLNHDAMYWYRQDPGQGLRLIYYSQIVNDFQKGDIAEGYSVSREKKESFPLTVTSAQKNPTAFYLCASNPSRVTNYGYTFGSGTRLTVV.

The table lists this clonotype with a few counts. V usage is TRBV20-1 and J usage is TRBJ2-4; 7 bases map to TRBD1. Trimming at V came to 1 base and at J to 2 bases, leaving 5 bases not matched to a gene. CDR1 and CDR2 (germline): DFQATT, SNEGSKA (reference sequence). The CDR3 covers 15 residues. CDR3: CSARGDSFSKNIQYF. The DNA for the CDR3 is TGCAGTGCTAGAGGGGACAGCTTCTCCAAAAACATTCAGTACTTC.

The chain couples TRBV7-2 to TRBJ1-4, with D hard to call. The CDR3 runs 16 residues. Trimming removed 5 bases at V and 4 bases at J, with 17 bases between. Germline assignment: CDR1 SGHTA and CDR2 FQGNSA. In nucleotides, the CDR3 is TGTGCCAGCAGCCCCCTCCCGGCAGGCGTTAATGAAAAACTGTTTTTT. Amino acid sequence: CASSPLPAGVNEKLFF.

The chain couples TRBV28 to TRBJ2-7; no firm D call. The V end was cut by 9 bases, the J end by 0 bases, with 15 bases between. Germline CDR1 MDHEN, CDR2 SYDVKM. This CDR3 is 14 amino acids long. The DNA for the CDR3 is TGTGCCAGTACACGGTACGCCGTCTCCTACGAGCAGTACTTC. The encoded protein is CASTRYAVSYEQYF.

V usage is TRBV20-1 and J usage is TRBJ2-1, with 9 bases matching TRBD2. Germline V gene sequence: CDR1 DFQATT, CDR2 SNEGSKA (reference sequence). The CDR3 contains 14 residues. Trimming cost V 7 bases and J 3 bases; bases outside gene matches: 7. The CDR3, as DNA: TGCAGTGTTGGACTTAGCGGGGGCTACAATGAGCAGTTCTTC. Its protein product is CSVGLSGGYNEQFF.

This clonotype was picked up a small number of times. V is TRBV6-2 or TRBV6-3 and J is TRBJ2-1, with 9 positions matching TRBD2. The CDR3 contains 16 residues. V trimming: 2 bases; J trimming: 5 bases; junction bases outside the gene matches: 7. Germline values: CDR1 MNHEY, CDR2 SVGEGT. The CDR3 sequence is CASSYTELAGHNEQFF. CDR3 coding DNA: TGTGCCAGCAGTTACACTGAACTAGCGGGTCACAATGAGCAGTTCTTC.